This T cell receptor beta chain was sequenced in a study of cytomegalovirus exposure and HLA in healthy donors. The PCR contained 60 Vbeta and 13 Jbeta primers. Libraries were prepared by immunoSEQ multiplex PCR; TCRdb keeps only in-frame clonotypes and omits some of them. This sample's table reports under 200,000 clones. Germline CDR1 and CDR2: LGHNA and YSLEER. CDR3 length: 15 amino acids. V gave up 1 base and J gave up 6 bases; unmatched junction bases: 7. The sequence derives from a man between 25 and 39 years old in good health and CMV-seronegative. The V call is TRBV4-3, the J call TRBJ2-5; 8 bases agree with TRBD1. Specimen: PBMCs. CDR3 in DNA: TGCGCCAGCAGCCAAGTAAGCAGGGGGCCGAAGACCCAGTACTTC. It yields the protein CASSQVSRGPKTQYF.